Below, 32 T cell receptor beta chains from the same sample are listed, as sequenced in a study of CD8 T cells in ankylosing spondylitis. TCRdb re-called the 5' RACE reads through MiXCR, storing one row per CDR3 protein. The data contain around 480,000 distinct CDR3 sequences, approximately 17% of them singletons. Study-level points and caveats: A TCR beta motif of 7 or 8 highly homologous variants appeared characteristic of ankylosing spondylitis blood.

These receptors' targets are unknown. Sequenced material: blood, either unsorted or a sorted T cell fraction (not recorded which). These receptors were collected from a male donor with ankylosing spondylitis.

This clonotype was observed many times. The chain has TRBV7-9 and TRBJ1-1, with D unclear. V was pared by 4 bases and J by 6 bases, with 21 bases between. Germline V gene data show CDR1 as SEHNR and CDR2 as FQNEAQ (reference sequence). CDR3 length equals 16 residues. The CDR3 spells CASSSTQVVGSSEAFF. In DNA, the CDR3 is TGTGCCAGCAGCTCGACTCAGGTTGTTGGCAGTTCTGAAGCTTTCTTT.

The rearrangement joins TRBV5-1 to TRBJ2-5; TRBD2 aligns across 9 bases. Germline trimming cut 4 bases from V and 5 bases from J; bases unmatched to any gene: 6. Germline-derived CDR1 and CDR2 are SGHRS and YFSETQ. The CDR3 length is 14 residues. The CDR3 loop is CASSQGLARETQYF. CDR3 DNA sequence: TGCGCCAGCAGCCAAGGACTAGCGCGGGAGACCCAGTACTTC.

This clonotype was recorded many times. The chain employs TRBV5-1 and TRBJ1-1; D is ambiguous. The CDR3 runs to 13 residues. V shed 0 bases and J shed 1 base, with 4 bases lying between them. The germline gives CDR1 SGHRS, CDR2 YFSETQ. For the CDR3, the DNA is TGCGCCAGCAGCTTGGGAGGGAACACTGAAGCTTTCTTT. It encodes CASSLGGNTEAFF. Full variable domain (outside the CDR3, taken from reference TRBV5-1 and TRBJ1-1): KAGVTQTPRYLIKTRGQQVTLSCSPISGHRSVSWYQQTPGQGLQFLFEYFSETQRNKGNFPGRFSGRQFSNSRSEMNVSTLELGDSALYLCASSLGGNTEAFFGQGTRLTVV.

The table lists this clonotype with a few counts. The rearrangement joins TRBV6-5 to TRBJ2-1, with 8 positions matching TRBD2. The CDR3 runs 15 residues. Trimming took 5 bases from V and 9 from J; bases not matched to a gene: 12. Germline V gene data show CDR1 as MNHEY and CDR2 as SVGAGI. The CDR3 region has the DNA TGTGCCAGCAGTACTGTTAGCGGGAAGCTCAGTGAGCAGTTCTTC. Translated, it gives CASSTVSGKLSEQFF.

In its sample, this clonotype was seen many times. The chain employs TRBV6-5 and TRBJ2-6; D is perhaps TRBD1 (5 bases). Germline V gives CDR1 MNHEY, CDR2 SVGAGI. Trimming cost V 0 bases and J 0 bases, with 6 bases left between them. CDR3 size: 16 residues. CDR3 in amino acids: CASSYSRGSGANVLTF. As DNA, the CDR3 is TGTGCCAGCAGTTACTCTAGGGGCTCTGGGGCCAACGTCCTGACTTTC.

This clonotype has only a few counts. The chain recombines TRBV7-3 with TRBJ2-7; the D gene is possibly TRBD2 (6 bases). This CDR3 is built from 15 residues. V shed 1 base and J shed 2 bases, with 12 bases lying between them. From germline, CDR1 is SGHTA and CDR2 FQGTGA. The CDR3 region has the DNA TGTGCCAGCAGCTTAAGGGGAGGTACGCCCTACGAGCAGTACTTC. It is translated as CASSLRGGTPYEQYF.

V gene TRBV27 combines with J gene TRBJ2-3; D is perhaps TRBD1 (6 bases). Germline V CDR1 and CDR2: MNHEY, SMNVEV (reference sequence). Trimming took off 4 bases at V and 1 base at J, with 15 bases between the two ends. The CDR3 has 16 amino acids. CDR3 nucleotides: TGTGCCAGCAGTTGGACCCGGACAGTTGGCACAGATACGCAGTATTTT. This gives the protein CASSWTRTVGTDTQYF.

This clonotype was detected a few times. The gene calls are TRBV20-1 and TRBJ2-1; 10 bases align to TRBD2. CDR3 length equals 17 residues. V lost 6 bases and J lost 3; bases outside the gene matches: 14. Germline V CDR1 and CDR2: DFQATT, SNEGSKA (reference sequence). CDR3 region: CSADGDVAGGDYNEQFF. The CDR3 region has the DNA TGCAGTGCCGACGGGGATGTAGCGGGAGGTGACTACAATGAGCAGTTCTTC.

A few counts support this clonotype. The rearrangement uses TRBV5-1 and TRBJ1-2, with D unclear. CDR1 is SGHRS, CDR2 YFSETQ, per germline. This CDR3 has 12 amino acids. Between the trimmed V and J ends, which lost 4 bases and 6 bases, there was a span of 10 bases. The CDR3 DNA reads as TGCGCCAGCAGCCAAAACAAGGATGGCTACACCTTC. Translated, it gives CASSQNKDGYTF.

This clonotype was counted at least ten times. V is TRBV12-3 or TRBV12-4 and J is TRBJ2-5; tentatively, D is TRBD1 (6 bases). V dropped 2 bases and J dropped 2 bases, with 15 bases sitting between them. This CDR3 has 16 residues. In nucleotides, the CDR3 is TGTGCCAGCAGTTTACTCGGGGACAAAATTCAAGAGACCCAGTACTTC. It codes for CASSLLGDKIQETQYF.

This chain connects TRBV15 to TRBJ2-7; TRBD2 agrees at 10 bases. V was clipped by 0 bases and J by 2 bases; unmatched bases: 7. CDR1 is LNHNV and CDR2 is YYDKDF in the germline V gene (reference sequence). The CDR3 consists of 17 residues. The CDR3 region is CATSRDSGRSFPYEQYF. In nucleotides, the CDR3 is TGTGCCACCAGCAGAGATAGCGGGAGGTCCTTCCCCTACGAGCAGTACTTC.

In this sample, this clonotype turned up many times. V usage is TRBV5-1 and J usage is TRBJ1-2; the D is unclear. There are 13 residues in the CDR3. Germline values: CDR1 SGHRS, CDR2 YFSETQ. Between the trimmed V and J ends, which lost 7 bases and 0 bases, there was a span of 10 bases. CDR3 sequence reads: CASAGAANYGYTF. CDR3 bases: TGCGCCAGCGCGGGCGCCGCTAACTATGGCTACACCTTC. Full variable domain (rest looked up from reference TRBV5-1 and TRBJ1-2): KAGVTQTPRYLIKTRGQQVTLSCSPISGHRSVSWYQQTPGQGLQFLFEYFSETQRNKGNFPGRFSGRQFSNSRSEMNVSTLELGDSALYLCASAGAANYGYTFGSGTRLTVV.

This clonotype came up a few times. The CDR3 DNA reads as TGTGCCAGCAGCGTAGCGGGACGGGAGTGGGACACCGGGGAGCTGTTTTTT. Residues: CASSVAGREWDTGELFF. The gene calls are TRBV9 and TRBJ2-2, with a tentative D call TRBD2 (6 bases). Deletions cut 0 bases from V and 3 bases from J, with 15 bases between. Germline loops: CDR1 SGDLS, CDR2 YYNGEE. The CDR3 contains 17 residues.

The CDR3 DNA follows: TGTGCCATCCCTTGGACAGATACGCAGTATTTT. Protein sequence: CAIPWTDTQYF. The V gene is TRBV2, the J gene TRBJ2-3; D not certain. V was pared by 10 bases and J by 3 bases, with 8 bases between. This CDR3 region has 11 residues. Germline V gives CDR1 SNHLY, CDR2 FYNNEI. The variable domain in full, with the rest retrieved from reference TRBV2 and TRBJ2-3, is EPEVTQTPSHQVTQMGQEVILRCVPISNHLYFYWYRQILGQKVEFLVSFYNNEISEKSEIFDDQFSVERPDGSNFTLKIRSTKLEDSAMYFCAIPWTDTQYFGPGTRLTVL.

This chain connects TRBV6-1 to TRBJ2-5; no clear D gene. Germline-derived CDR1 and CDR2 are MNHNS and SASEGT. V was clipped by 3 bases and J by 7 bases, with 24 bases between them. The CDR3 contains 17 residues. CDR3 sequence reads: CASSDPFGPRPGWTQYF. The DNA of the CDR3 is TGTGCCAGCAGTGACCCCTTTGGTCCCAGGCCTGGGTGGACCCAGTACTTC.

This clonotype was counted ten times or more. The chain is built from TRBV15 and TRBJ2-3; TRBD2 agrees at 10 bases. This CDR3 is 15 amino acids long. V lost 6 bases, J lost 5 bases, and 8 bases stayed unmatched. Germline loops: CDR1 LNHNV, CDR2 YYDKDF (reference sequence). The CDR3, as DNA: TGTGCCACCAGGGAAGCGGGGGGGCATGGAGATACGCAGTATTTT. Translating it yields CATREAGGHGDTQYF.

In its sample, this clonotype was seen a few times. V gene TRBV9 combines with J gene TRBJ2-7, with D unclear. CDR3 size: 13 residues. Trimming took off 1 base at V and 3 bases at J, with 8 bases between the two ends. The germline gives CDR1 SGDLS, CDR2 YYNGEE. In nucleotides, the CDR3 is TGTGCCAGCAGCGTATTCTCCAGCTACGAGCAGTACTTC. As protein: CASSVFSSYEQYF.

This clonotype was counted between two and nine times. CDR3 DNA: TGTGCCAGCAGATCACAGGGGGCTGGGAACAATGAGCAGTTCTTC. Its translation is CASRSQGAGNNEQFF. The chain carries TRBV6-2 or TRBV6-3 and TRBJ2-1; 9 nucleotides match TRBD1. In germline, CDR1 is MNHEY, CDR2 SVGEGT. The ends lost 6 bases at V and 5 bases at J; junction bases unmatched: 8. This CDR3 is 15 amino acids long.

The rearrangement uses TRBV30 and TRBJ2-6, with D maybe TRBD2 (5 bases). Trimming shortened V by 5 bases and J by 3 bases, and 8 bases separated the two germline ends. The CDR3 has 13 amino acids. The germline gives CDR1 GTSNPN, CDR2 SVGIG (reference sequence). As DNA, the CDR3 is TGTGCCTGGTCCCGGGGTGGGGCCAACGTCCTGACTTTC. Protein product: CAWSRGGANVLTF.

J is TRBJ2-5 and V is TRBV12-3 or TRBV12-4; D possibly uses TRBD1 or TRBD2 (5 bases each). The CDR3 covers 11 residues. Trimming pared 7 bases from V and 13 bases from J, leaving 16 bases between. The CDR3 coding sequence is TGTGCCAGCACTCCCGGGACCCAGCTGTACTTC. The encoded protein is CASTPGTQLYF.

The chain combines TRBV6-1 with TRBJ2-7, with TRBD2 identical over 9 bases. The germline CDR1 and CDR2 sequences are MNHNS and SASEGT. The CDR3 totals 14 residues. The V and J ends lost 6 bases and 2 bases, in that order; junction bases with no gene match: 5. The CDR3 region is CASSTAGGTYEQYF. The CDR3 DNA reads as TGTGCCAGCAGCACCGCGGGAGGGACCTACGAGCAGTACTTC.

This sequence joins TRBV11-3 and TRBJ2-2, with D perhaps given as TRBD1 or TRBD2 (5 bases each). The length of the CDR3 is 13 residues. V was pared by 5 bases and J by 4 bases, with 8 bases between. Germline V gives CDR1 SGHNT, CDR2 YENEEA. The CDR3, as DNA: TGTGCCAGCAGCATGAGGGGCACCGGGGAGCTGTTTTTT. This sequence encodes CASSMRGTGELFF.

This chain links TRBV12-3 or TRBV12-4 with TRBJ2-2, with 7 nucleotides matching TRBD2. Unmatched junction bases numbered 10, after V lost 3 bases and J lost 6 bases. This CDR3 spans 16 amino acids. The CDR3 nucleotides read TGTGCCAGCAGTTTGGGACTATCGGGAGTCGCCGGGGAGCTGTTTTTT. Translating gives CASSLGLSGVAGELFF.

This clonotype has a count of ten or more. The chain combines TRBV11-2 with TRBJ2-1; 15 bases are shared with TRBD2. This CDR3 spans 18 amino acids. V lost 3 bases and J lost 3; bases outside the gene matches: 6. The V gene's germline CDR1 is SGHAT and CDR2 FQNNGV. The CDR3 region has the DNA TGTGCCAGCAGCTTCATCGGACTAGCGGGAGGGATCTACAATGAGCAGTTCTTC. Translating it yields CASSFIGLAGGIYNEQFF.

This clonotype has only a few counts. The chain links TRBV7-9 to TRBJ1-1; no clear D. Between the trimmed V and J ends, which lost 11 bases and 6 bases, there was a span of 10 bases. There are 10 residues in the CDR3. Looked up from germline, CDR1 is SEHNR and CDR2 is FQNEAQ (reference sequence). Here the CDR3 reads CASGGPEAFF. The CDR3 DNA sequence: TGTGCCTCTGGTGGGCCTGAAGCTTTCTTT.

The chain carries TRBV28 and TRBJ1-1, with no clear D. The CDR3 is 14 residues long. Germline V gene lookup returns CDR1 MDHEN and CDR2 SYDVKM. Trimming took off 8 bases at V and 1 base at J, with 14 bases between the two ends. Written as DNA, the CDR3 is TGTGCCAGCTGCACGGCCGACAAGAACACTGAAGCTTTCTTT. Translated: CASCTADKNTEAFF.

This clonotype appeared a few times. The gene calls are TRBV11-1 and TRBJ2-1, with 15 bases identical to TRBD2. The CDR3 has 19 amino acids. V dropped 5 bases and J dropped 0; count of bases not matched to a gene: 8. In germline, CDR1 is SGHAT, CDR2 FQDESV (reference sequence). The CDR3 spells CASSPLGTSGRNSYNEQFF. The CDR3 region has the DNA TGTGCCAGCAGCCCCCTAGGGACTAGCGGGAGGAACTCCTACAATGAGCAGTTCTTC. Full variable domain (outside the CDR3, taken from reference TRBV11-1 and TRBJ2-1): EAEVAQSPRYKITEKSQAVAFWCDPISGHATLYWYRQILGQGPELLVQFQDESVVDDSQLPKDRFSAERLKGVDSTLKIQPAELGDSAMYLCASSPLGTSGRNSYNEQFFGPGTRLTVL.

The chain is built from TRBV5-1 and TRBJ2-2; no clear D. The CDR3 is 14 residues long. Germline CDR1 and CDR2: SGHRS and YFSETQ. The ends were cut back, 6 bases at V and 0 bases at J, with 9 bases in the middle. The CDR3 loop reads CASTFTTNTGELFF. DNA of the CDR3: TGCGCCAGCACCTTCACTACGAACACCGGGGAGCTGTTTTTT.

J is TRBJ2-4 and V is TRBV29-1; 8 bases are a match to TRBD2. The junction had 5 bases not matched to a gene; V was cut back by 0 bases and J by 4 bases. Germline V CDR1 and CDR2: SQVTM, ANQGSEA. The CDR3 is 15 residues long. The CDR3 DNA is TGCAGCGTTGAAGACCCCAGACTAGCGAAAAACATTCAGTACTTC. Its translation is CSVEDPRLAKNIQYF.

The V call is TRBV24-1, the J call TRBJ2-2; the D is unclear. The germline CDR1 and CDR2 sequences are KGHDR and SFDVKD. V was trimmed by 4 bases and J by 2 bases, leaving 10 bases between them. This CDR3 contains 15 residues. The CDR3 sequence is CATSDTLQNTGELFF. The CDR3 DNA sequence: TGTGCCACCAGTGACACACTACAAAACACCGGGGAGCTGTTTTTT.

The chain couples TRBV20-1 to TRBJ2-7, with 10 positions matching TRBD1. Germline V gene data show CDR1 as DFQATT and CDR2 as SNEGSKA (reference sequence). CDR3 length equals 13 residues. V trimming: 2 bases; J trimming: 3 bases; junction bases outside the gene matches: 1. As DNA, the CDR3 is TGCAGTGCTAGAAGGACAGGGGGCTACGAGCAGTACTTC. Residues: CSARRTGGYEQYF.

This clonotype was detected only a few times. For the CDR3, the DNA is TGTGCCAGCAGTTACGGACCAAGCTCCTACAATGAGCAGTTCTTC. Translated: CASSYGPSSYNEQFF. V usage is TRBV6-5 and J usage is TRBJ2-1; no firm D call. The V and J ends lost 2 bases and 0 bases respectively, with 8 bases between them. In germline, CDR1 is MNHEY, CDR2 SVGAGI. The CDR3 runs to 15 residues.